The clone carrying this TCR beta chain was found once. Its target is not known. The sample is drawn from a study of CD8+ T cells in alopecia areata. Notes on the study in general: Relative to normal scalp, lesional scalp, especially alopecia totalis/universalis, showed higher clonality.

From germline, CDR1 is MNHEY and CDR2 SMNVEV (reference sequence). Trimming cost V 7 bases and J 4 bases, with 7 bases left between them. The CDR3 contains 11 residues. Alopecia areata patients provided lesional scalp punch biopsies and peripheral blood, both collected for the study. Isolated RNA was reverse transcribed into cDNA used as the sequencing template. Sequencing was performed with immunoSEQ multiplex PCR; in TCRdb, only in-frame clones are kept and a portion is missing. The sample consists of about 34,000 clones, about 83% of them appearing once. The rearrangement links TRBV27 to TRBJ1-2; D gene ambiguous. Sequencing was carried out using NKG2D-low CD8+ T cells sorted from blood. The receptor was isolated from a human donor with alopecia areata. The CDR3 DNA is TGTGCCAGCAAGGATCCCTATGGCTACACCTTC. Translation: CASKDPYGYTF.